This TCR beta chain was documented in a study of control samples from healthy donors and cancer patients. Deletions cut 5 bases from V and 5 bases from J, with 12 bases between. The CDR3 sequence is 14 residues long. Germline V lookup: CDR1 MDHEN, CDR2 SYDVKM. TCRdb's copy holds only in-frame clones and misses some; the assay was immunoSEQ multiplex PCR. The sample holds about 130,000 clones; roughly 91% are singletons and the top ten take under 2%. The source of this sequence is a man aged 50 to 60 with head and neck cancer. The sequencing input was PBMCs. The gene calls are TRBV28 and TRBJ1-4, with unresolved D. CDR3 amino acids: CASSDTILNEKLFF. Here the CDR3 DNA reads TGTGCCAGCAGTGACACAATTTTGAATGAAAAACTGTTTTTT.